The clone carrying this T cell receptor (beta chain) has just a few counts. Building of the TCR beta libraries involved iRepertoire HTBI primers and Arm-PCR of CDR3 regions. From the multiplex PCR reads, TCRdb called clonotypes with MiXCR, one entry per CDR3 protein. The table has 200,000 to 250,000 distinct CDR3 sequences, over 20% seen once. The data derive from a study of regulatory T cells in long-lasting Graves disease. Time point indicated: newly diagnosed GD, antithyroid drugs for less than 3 months. Making the TCR library involved RNA that had been extracted from PBMCs. The sequenced sample was peripheral blood mononuclear cells (PBMCs), obtained at new diagnosis, from a patient treated with antithyroid drugs. The sequence derives from a female donor with Graves disease.

The CDR3 loop reads CASSADPGGGEKEQYF. CDR3 DNA sequence: TGCGCCAGCAGCGCAGACCCAGGGGGCGGGGAAAAAGAGCAGTACTTC. This rearrangement joins TRBV5-1 to TRBJ2-7; 8 nucleotides agree with TRBD1. The J segment lost 7 bases and the V segment lost 4 bases, leaving 16 bases of the junction unmatched. The CDR3 consists of 16 residues. The germline V gene has CDR1 SGHRS and CDR2 YFSETQ.